A selection of T cell receptor beta chains follows, all from one sample in a study of vaccination and CD4 T cells after COVID-19. MiXCR, applied by TCRdb to the PCR reads, yields one record per CDR3 protein. This sample carries 12,000 or so distinct CDR3 sequences, around 30% of them seen once, and the ten largest clones take roughly 32%. Their specific antigens are unknown. The sample here was CD4+ T cells from blood, cultured in vitro, taken before SARS-CoV-2 vaccination. These receptors came from a human donor who received a COVID-19 vaccine. The CDR3 runs from the conserved cysteine through the conserved F or W. Each record gives: CDR3 DNA, CDR3 protein, V gene, clone size, J gene, D gene. The D gene is left open where the match is weak. Clone size is stated in some rows and not others, as once, few, many or a class when expanded.

DNA: TGTGCCAGTAGTAGCCGACTAGCTCCGACCGGGGAGCTGTTTTTT; CDR3: CASSSRLAPTGELFF; V: TRBV19; size: few; J: TRBJ2-2; D: TRBD2
DNA: TGCAGTGCTAGAGAACCGGGACAGGGGTATTTCTTC; CDR3: CSAREPGQGYFF; V: TRBV20-1; size: few; J: TRBJ2-1; D: TRBD1
DNA: TGTGCCAGCAGTTTAGGCACTGAAGCTTTCTTT; CDR3: CASSLGTEAFF; V: TRBV27; size: medium-sized; J: TRBJ1-1; D: NA
DNA: TGTGCCAGTAGTAGCAGGGCAGGGGAAAAACTGTTTTTT; CDR3: CASSSRAGEKLFF; V: TRBV19; size: NA; J: TRBJ1-4; D: NA
DNA: TGTGCCAGCTCAGCCCGGCAGCGCAATCAGCCCCAGCATTTT; CDR3: CASSARQRNQPQHF; V: TRBV2; size: NA; J: TRBJ1-5; D: NA
DNA: TGTGCCACCAGCAGAGCTTACAGGGATGTAGCTTTCTTT; CDR3: CATSRAYRDVAFF; V: TRBV15; size: medium-sized; J: TRBJ1-1; D: NA
DNA: TGCAGCGTCGGGACTAGCGGGGGCCTTTACTCCTACGAGCAGTACTTC; CDR3: CSVGTSGGLYSYEQYF; V: TRBV29-1; size: NA; J: TRBJ2-7; D: TRBD2
DNA: TGTGCCAGCACCAGCGGCGGGAATGGCTACACCTTC; CDR3: CASTSGGNGYTF; V: TRBV28; size: NA; J: TRBJ1-2; D: NA
DNA: TGTGCCAGCGATAAGTGCCAGGGAATTGAGGAGCAGTACTTC; CDR3: CASDKCQGIEEQYF; V: TRBV21-1; size: few; J: TRBJ2-7; D: NA
DNA: TGTGCCAGCAGCCAAGTGCCTAGCGGGGGAAGCACAGATACGCAGTATTTT; CDR3: CASSQVPSGGSTDTQYF; V: TRBV4-2; size: NA; J: TRBJ2-3; D: TRBD2
DNA: TGTGCCACCAGTGTAACAGAAGAGACCCAGTACTTC; CDR3: CATSVTEETQYF; V: TRBV24-1; size: NA; J: TRBJ2-5; D: NA
DNA: TGTGCCAGCAGCTTAAACATCGGAAACACCATATATTTT; CDR3: CASSLNIGNTIYF; V: TRBV5-6; size: NA; J: TRBJ1-3; D: NA
DNA: TGTGCCAGCAGGGCAACCCTACGATACAATGAGCAGTTCTTC; CDR3: CASRATLRYNEQFF; V: TRBV6-1; size: NA; J: TRBJ2-1; D: NA
DNA: TGTGCCAGCAGCTTAGGGACGGCTAGCTCTGGGGCCAACGTCCTGACTTTC; CDR3: CASSLGTASSGANVLTF; V: TRBV7-9; size: NA; J: TRBJ2-6; D: NA
DNA: TGTGCCAGCAGCATGGACTATAACACTGAAGCTTTCTTT; CDR3: CASSMDYNTEAFF; V: TRBV5-4; size: NA; J: TRBJ1-1; D: NA
DNA: TGCAGTGCTAGAGATCGACAGACCTGGACCCCGACGGGCTACGAGCAGTACTTC; CDR3: CSARDRQTWTPTGYEQYF; V: TRBV20-1; size: few; J: TRBJ2-7; D: NA
DNA: TGCGCCAGCAGCTTGAGCGGTCCCTTCCGCGATACGCAGTATTTT; CDR3: CASSLSGPFRDTQYF; V: TRBV5-1; size: NA; J: TRBJ2-3; D: NA
DNA: TGTGCCAGCAGCCCCTCCCTGAGCAGCACAGATACGCAGTATTTT; CDR3: CASSPSLSSTDTQYF; V: TRBV9; size: NA; J: TRBJ2-3; D: NA
DNA: TGTGCCTGGAGCTTACAGGGGAACACTGAAGCTTTCTTT; CDR3: CAWSLQGNTEAFF; V: TRBV30; size: few; J: TRBJ1-1; D: NA
DNA: TGTGCCAGCAGTGAACTCGGAAACACCATATATTTT; CDR3: CASSELGNTIYF; V: TRBV6-1; size: NA; J: TRBJ1-3; D: NA
DNA: TGTGCTAGTGGTTTGGCCTGGAACACTGAAGCTTTCTTT; CDR3: CASGLAWNTEAFF; V: TRBV12-5; size: NA; J: TRBJ1-1; D: NA
DNA: TGTGCCAGCAGGACGGGGCCCAGCACAGATACGCAGTATTTT; CDR3: CASRTGPSTDTQYF; V: TRBV2; size: NA; J: TRBJ2-3; D: NA